The present T cell receptor (beta chain) was sequenced within a study of CD8+ T cells in alopecia areata. Overall study: Tofacitinib exposure lasted 6 to 18 months, followed by 6 months off drug.

cDNA reverse transcribed from extracted RNA served as the sequencing template. Generated by immunoSEQ multiplex PCR, the TCRdb table keeps only in-frame clones and is missing some. The sample records hundreds of thousands of clones, less than 80% being singletons. This clone was detected a few times. This material consisted of CD4+ T cells sorted from blood, taken at week 0. The source of this sequence is a human donor with alopecia areata.

DNA of the CDR3: TGTGCCAGCAGCGCAACAGATCCGAACACCGGGGAGCTGTTTTTT. Translating it yields CASSATDPNTGELFF. The V and J genes are TRBV9 and TRBJ2-2; no clear D. The V gene's germline CDR1 is SGDLS and CDR2 YYNGEE. The CDR3 sequence is 15 residues long. V was pared by 3 bases and J by 0 bases, with 9 bases between.